What follows are 30 T cell receptor beta chains derived from one specimen sequenced in a study of shared clonotypes between healthy human individuals. Sequencing was performed with immunoSEQ multiplex PCR; in TCRdb, only in-frame clones are kept and a portion is missing. Here the sample spans about 490,000 clones, 60% to 80% being singletons. The sequenced sample was PBMCs. Receptor source: a middle-aged woman in good health. Some clones in this sample may be carry-over from other donors' samples.

Notes on this clone: A much larger clone sits a single nucleotide away, making a read error possible. The chain uses TRBV7-6 and TRBJ2-2; D is ambiguous. V dropped 1 base and J dropped 4 bases, with 4 bases sitting between them. The CDR3 contains 13 residues. Looked up from germline, CDR1 is SGHVS and CDR2 is FNYEAQ. DNA of the CDR3: TGTGCCAGCAGCTTAGGGGCCACCGGGGAGCTGTTTTTT. As protein: CASSLGATGELFF.

The rearrangement links TRBV11-3 to TRBJ2-5, with no clear D. Trimming took off 1 base at V and 2 bases at J, with 5 bases between the two ends. Germline assignment: CDR1 SGHNT and CDR2 YENEEA. This CDR3 contains 13 residues. The CDR3 DNA reads TGTGCCAGCAGCTTAGGGAGTCAAGAGACCCAGTACTTC. Amino acids: CASSLGSQETQYF.

This chain joins TRBV28 and TRBJ1-2, with no clear D. This CDR3 contains 12 residues. Trimming took 6 bases from V and 8 from J, leaving 13 bases between them. Germline V lookup: CDR1 MDHEN, CDR2 SYDVKM. The CDR3 DNA reads TGTGCCAGCAGATTACAGACATACGGCTACACCTTC. Protein: CASRLQTYGYTF.

V usage is TRBV30 and J usage is TRBJ1-6; D possibly corresponds to TRBD1 (5 bases). The CDR3 spans 14 residues. Germline lookup yields CDR1 GTSNPN and CDR2 SVGIG (reference sequence). V lost 3 bases, J lost 5 bases, and 11 bases lay in between. The DNA of the CDR3 is TGTGCCTGGAGGATTTGGGGCAATAATTCACCCCTCCACTTT. This gives the protein CAWRIWGNNSPLHF.

The chain links TRBV4-1 to TRBJ2-7, with 7 bases identical to TRBD2. The trim removed 0 bases at V and 4 bases at J, leaving 9 bases unmatched. CDR1 is MGHRA, CDR2 YSYEKL, per germline. The CDR3 totals 16 residues. CDR3 coding DNA: TGCGCCAGCAGCCAAGAGCAGGGCGGGAGAGGTTACGAGCAGTACTTC. It specifies CASSQEQGGRGYEQYF.

CDR3 sequence: CASSLDMQETQYF. CDR3 sequence (DNA): TGTGCCAGCAGCTTGGACATGCAAGAGACCCAGTACTTC. The rearrangement joins TRBV5-4 to TRBJ2-5; D unclear. The CDR3 extends over 13 amino acids. Trimming took off 0 bases at V and 2 bases at J, with 5 bases between the two ends. Germline V CDR1 and CDR2: SGHNT, YYREEE (reference sequence).

The CDR3, as DNA: TGTGCCAGCAGTTTTGAGCGGGAGGCACCCTACAATGAGCAGTTCTTC. Amino acid sequence: CASSFEREAPYNEQFF. The rearrangement uses TRBV28 and TRBJ2-1, with TRBD2 matching over 9 bases. The germline CDR1 and CDR2 sequences are MDHEN and SYDVKM. V gave up 3 bases and J gave up 2 bases; unmatched junction bases: 5. CDR3 length: 16 residues.

This clone was seen a handful of times. The chain employs TRBV27 and TRBJ2-5, with 12 bases fitting TRBD2. Germline CDR1 reads MNHEY; CDR2 reads SMNVEV (reference sequence). This CDR3 is built from 18 residues. V dropped 4 bases and J dropped 5; count of bases not matched to a gene: 14. In DNA, the CDR3 is TGTGCCAGCAGTTCGATTTGGACTAGCGGGATCCCGGCGGAGACCCAGTACTTC. Translation gives CASSSIWTSGIPAETQYF.

This clone was detected only once. The chain is built from TRBV19 and TRBJ2-2, with D tentatively TRBD1 (5 bases). Germline V gives CDR1 LNHDA, CDR2 SQIVND (reference sequence). The CDR3 spans 14 residues. V lost 3 bases and J lost 4, with 9 bases in between. DNA of the CDR3: TGTGCCAGTAGTATCGGTCAGGGCACCGGGGAGCTGTTTTTT. It yields the protein CASSIGQGTGELFF.

The chain is built from TRBV7-9 and TRBJ1-4, with D possibly matching TRBD1 (6 bases). Trimming left V 7 bases short and J 6 bases short, with 21 bases between. Germline-derived CDR1 and CDR2 are SEHNR and FQNEAQ (reference sequence). This CDR3 has 16 amino acids. CDR3 nucleotide sequence: TGTGCCAGCAACTTGCCCCCTTGGGCAGGGGATGAAAAACTGTTTTTT. This codes for CASNLPPWAGDEKLFF.

Points on this clone: This likely reflects a read error, since a far larger clone is one base away. The rearrangement joins TRBV28 to TRBJ2-7; D not certain. Germline CDR1 and CDR2: MDHEN and SYDVKM. This CDR3 is built from 14 residues. In DNA form, the CDR3 reads TGTGCCAGCAGTTTAATGAAGTTTTACAGCGAGCGGTACTTC. Translation: CASSLMKFYSERYF.

The chain carries TRBV18 and TRBJ2-7; TRBD2 aligns across 7 bases. The CDR3 runs to 14 residues. Germline V gene sequence: CDR1 KGHSH, CDR2 LQKENI. V was pared by 2 bases and J by 2 bases, with 3 bases of the junction left unmatched. The CDR3 sequence is CASSPNLAAYEQYF. The CDR3, as DNA: TGTGCCAGCTCACCAAATCTAGCGGCCTACGAGCAGTACTTC.

With regard to this clone: Other DNA sequences within the sample encode an identical CDR3. The J gene is TRBJ2-7, the V gene TRBV9, with 11 positions matching TRBD2. The V segment lost 1 base and the J segment 3 bases; nucleotides outside the gene matches: 0. CDR3 size: 14 residues. Germline V CDR1 and CDR2: SGDLS, YYNGEE. The CDR3 DNA reads TGTGCCAGCAGCGTAACTAGCGGGAGCTACGAGCAGTACTTC. Its translation is CASSVTSGSYEQYF.

This clone was counted a few times. This chain joins TRBV28 and TRBJ1-4; 8 nucleotides match TRBD1. Germline V CDR1 and CDR2: MDHEN, SYDVKM. This CDR3 has 14 residues. Trimming at V came to 5 bases and at J to 7 bases, leaving 6 bases not matched to a gene. The CDR3: CASSEQGEGEKLFF. The DNA of the CDR3 is TGTGCCAGCAGTGAACAGGGGGAGGGTGAAAAACTGTTTTTT.

The chain has TRBV18 and TRBJ2-7; maybe TRBD2 (5 bases). Trimming took off 0 bases at V and 2 bases at J, with 11 bases between the two ends. The CDR3 runs to 15 residues. Germline CDR1 KGHSH, CDR2 LQKENI. In DNA, the CDR3 is TGTGCCAGCTCACCACCGTCCCTAGCAGCCTACGAGCAGTACTTC. It codes for CASSPPSLAAYEQYF.

V is TRBV19 and J is TRBJ2-3; 11 nucleotides line up with TRBD2. This CDR3 comprises 15 residues. Germline V lookup: CDR1 LNHDA, CDR2 SQIVND (reference sequence). The V gene end was trimmed by 4 bases and the J gene end by 14 bases; junction bases not matched to a gene: 14. The CDR3 sequence is CASSTPGLAETPAYF. The CDR3 DNA is TGTGCCAGTAGTACACCGGGACTAGCGGAGACCCCAGCGTATTTT.

This clone was detected a few times. The CDR3 DNA is TGTGCCAGCAGCTTGGGGGAGACTAGCGGATACAATGAGCAGTTCTTC. As protein: CASSLGETSGYNEQFF. V and J are TRBV5-6 and TRBJ2-1, with 9 bases aligning to TRBD2. CDR3 length equals 16 residues. V was clipped by 0 bases and J by 4 bases; unmatched bases: 5. Germline CDR1 reads SGHDT; CDR2 reads YYEEEE.

V and J are TRBV2 and TRBJ1-2, with unresolved D. The CDR3 loop spans 12 amino acids. With 6 bases removed from V and 8 bases from J, the gap between germline ends came to 13 bases. Germline CDR1 is SNHLY and CDR2 is FYNNEI. The CDR3: CASRQETGGYTF. The CDR3 DNA sequence: TGTGCCAGCAGGCAAGAGACTGGGGGCTACACCTTC.

In this sample, this clone turned up once. The chain recombines TRBV25-1 with TRBJ2-1; 9 bases map to TRBD2. The germline V gene encodes CDR1 MGHDK and CDR2 SYGVNS. J lost 3 bases, V lost 5 bases, and 8 bases had no gene match. This CDR3 is built from 16 residues. The CDR3 bases are TGTGCCAGCAGTAGTCTGGGACTAGCCTTCTACAATGAGCAGTTCTTC. It is translated as CASSSLGLAFYNEQFF. Looking up the rest from reference TRBV25-1 and TRBJ2-1 gives the full variable domain: EADIYQTPRYLVIGTGKKITLECSQTMGHDKMYWYQQDPGMELHLIHYSYGVNSTEKGDLSSESTVSRIRTEHFPLTLESARPSHTSQYLCASSSLGLAFYNEQFFGPGTRLTVL.

The chain links TRBV27 to TRBJ1-1; a possible D gene is TRBD1 (5 bases). The germline V and J ends were trimmed by 6 bases and 7 bases, with 15 bases remaining between them. The CDR3 runs 13 residues. The germline gives CDR1 MNHEY, CDR2 SMNVEV (reference sequence). In DNA form, the CDR3 reads TGTGCCAGCAGCTTAGGCCCCACAGGTGAAGCTTTCTTT. Translated, it gives CASSLGPTGEAFF.

The chain is built from TRBV19 and TRBJ2-2, with 9 bases aligning to TRBD1. Germline CDR1 reads LNHDA; CDR2 reads SQIVND (reference sequence). With 4 bases clipped from V and 0 bases from J, the junction kept 3 bases outside the gene matches. This CDR3 spans 16 amino acids. The chain's CDR3 is CASSTRTGANTGELFF. The CDR3 DNA sequence: TGTGCCAGTAGTACGAGGACAGGGGCGAACACCGGGGAGCTGTTTTTT.

This clone has just a few counts. The rearrangement uses TRBV7-9 and TRBJ2-5, with 7 bases identical to TRBD1. The last part of the DNA fits TRBJ2-7 better; the J call may be wrong. The CDR3 runs 16 residues. CDR1 SEHNR and CDR2 FQNEAQ come from the germline V gene (reference sequence). DNA for the CDR3: TGTGCCAGCACCGACAGGGCCGGTGGGGGTTCCTACGAGCAGTACTTC. It translates to CASTDRAGGGSYEQYF.

The J gene is TRBJ2-3, the V gene TRBV6-4; perhaps TRBD1 as D (5 bases). The CDR3 is 16 amino acids. Germline assignment: CDR1 MRHNA and CDR2 SNTAGT. V was pared by 2 bases and J by 3 bases, with 15 bases between. This CDR3 is CASSDTLGRGTDTQYF. The CDR3 DNA reads as TGTGCCAGCAGTGACACCCTAGGAAGGGGAACAGATACGCAGTATTTT.

The CDR3 protein is CASSQDLRGRAPQETQYF. CDR3 coding DNA: TGTGCCAGCAGCCAAGATTTACGCGGGAGGGCCCCCCAAGAGACCCAGTACTTC. This chain connects TRBV4-2 to TRBJ2-5; 9 bases line up with TRBD2. J gave up 1 base and V 0 bases, and 9 bases lay outside the gene matches. CDR1 is LGHNA, CDR2 YNFKEQ, per germline. This CDR3 comprises 18 residues.

The chain combines TRBV30 with TRBJ1-2; no reliable D call. With 0 bases removed from V and 6 bases from J, the gap between germline ends came to 11 bases. The CDR3 consists of 13 residues. CDR1 GTSNPN and CDR2 SVGIG come from the germline V gene (reference sequence). The CDR3 nucleotides read TGTGCCTGGAGTGTAGCGGATTCTAATGGCTACACCTTC. Translation gives CAWSVADSNGYTF.

The chain joins TRBV9 to TRBJ2-7; possible D gene TRBD2, 5 bases. CDR1 is SGDLS, CDR2 YYNGEE, per germline. There are 14 residues in the CDR3. The V end was cut by 2 bases, the J end by 4 bases, with 13 bases between. The CDR3 loop reads CASSVTGFGYEQYF. As DNA, the CDR3 is TGTGCCAGCAGCGTCACGGGGTTCGGGTACGAGCAGTACTTC.

This clone was observed a handful of times. V usage is TRBV10-2 and J usage is TRBJ2-2, with 10 bases that match TRBD2. This CDR3 has 15 amino acids. With V trimmed by 6 bases and J by 7 bases, 8 bases remained unmatched. Per germline, CDR1 WSHSY and CDR2 SAAADI. The CDR3 coding sequence is TGCGCCAGCAGCCGAGCGGGAGGGGCTAACGGGGAGCTGTTTTTT. Translated, it gives CASSRAGGANGELFF.

This chain links TRBV6-1 with TRBJ2-3, with TRBD1 matching over 9 bases. The CDR3 consists of 14 residues. V lost 7 bases, J lost 1 base, and 3 bases stayed unmatched. The V gene's germline CDR1 is MNHNS and CDR2 SASEGT. CDR3 in DNA: TGTGCCAGCACGACAGGGGGGGGCACAGATACGCAGTATTTT. Protein product: CASTTGGGTDTQYF.

The V call is TRBV18, the J call TRBJ2-7; either TRBD1 or TRBD2 may fit D (5 bases each). Trimming shortened V by 1 base and J by 6 bases, and 10 bases separated the two germline ends. Per germline, CDR1 KGHSH and CDR2 LQKENI. The CDR3 is 13 residues long. CDR3 sequence reads: CASSPRAGAEQYF. The CDR3 DNA reads TGTGCCAGCTCACCACGGGCCGGGGCCGAGCAGTACTTC.

This chain connects TRBV5-4 to TRBJ2-2, with 11 bases lining up with TRBD2. Germline CDR1 SGHNT, CDR2 YYREEE (reference sequence). V dropped 1 base and J dropped 5; count of bases not matched to a gene: 4. CDR3 length equals 16 residues. CDR3 residues: CASSLFSGRETGELFF. The CDR3 region has the DNA TGTGCCAGCAGCTTGTTTAGCGGGAGGGAGACCGGGGAGCTGTTTTTT. The full variable domain, its missing parts supplied by reference TRBV5-4 and TRBJ2-2, is ETGVTQSPTHLIKTRGQQVTLRCSSQSGHNTVSWYQQALGQGPQFIFQYYREEENGRGNFPPRFSGLQFPNYSSELNVNALELDDSALYLCASSLFSGRETGELFFGEGSRLTVL.